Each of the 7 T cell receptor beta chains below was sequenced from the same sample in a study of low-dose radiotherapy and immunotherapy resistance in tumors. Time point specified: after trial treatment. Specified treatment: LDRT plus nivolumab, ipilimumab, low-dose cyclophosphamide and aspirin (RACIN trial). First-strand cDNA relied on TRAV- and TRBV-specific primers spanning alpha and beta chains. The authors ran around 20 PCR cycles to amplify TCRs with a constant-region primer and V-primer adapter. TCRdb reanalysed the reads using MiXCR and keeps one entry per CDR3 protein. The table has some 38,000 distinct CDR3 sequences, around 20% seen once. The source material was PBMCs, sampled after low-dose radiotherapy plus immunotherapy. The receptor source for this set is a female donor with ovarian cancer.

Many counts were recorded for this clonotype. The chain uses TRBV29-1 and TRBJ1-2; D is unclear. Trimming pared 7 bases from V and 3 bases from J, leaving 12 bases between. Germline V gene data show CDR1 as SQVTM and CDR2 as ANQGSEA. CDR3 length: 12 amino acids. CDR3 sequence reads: CSAETHHYGYTF. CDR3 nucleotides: TGCAGCGCCGAGACACACCACTATGGCTACACCTTC.

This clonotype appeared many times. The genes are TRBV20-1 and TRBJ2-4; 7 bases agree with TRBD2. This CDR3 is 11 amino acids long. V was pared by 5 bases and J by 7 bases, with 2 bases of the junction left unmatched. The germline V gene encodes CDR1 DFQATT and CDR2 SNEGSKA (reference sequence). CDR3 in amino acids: CSAGGVNIQYF. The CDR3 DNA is TGCAGTGCTGGGGGGGTGAACATTCAGTACTTC.

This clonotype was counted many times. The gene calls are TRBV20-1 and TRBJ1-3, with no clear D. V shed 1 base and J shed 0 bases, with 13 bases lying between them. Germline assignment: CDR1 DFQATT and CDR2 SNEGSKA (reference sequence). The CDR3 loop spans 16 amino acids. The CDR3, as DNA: TGCAGTGCTAGAGTTAGTGACACCTACTCTGGAAACACCATATATTTT. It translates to CSARVSDTYSGNTIYF.

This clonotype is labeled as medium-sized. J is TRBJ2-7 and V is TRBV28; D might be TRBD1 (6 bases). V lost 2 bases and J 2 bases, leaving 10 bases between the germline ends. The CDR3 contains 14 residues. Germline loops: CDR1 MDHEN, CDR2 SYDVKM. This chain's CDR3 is CASSLGDTTYEQYF. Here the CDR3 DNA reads TGTGCCAGCAGTTTAGGGGACACGACCTACGAGCAGTACTTC.

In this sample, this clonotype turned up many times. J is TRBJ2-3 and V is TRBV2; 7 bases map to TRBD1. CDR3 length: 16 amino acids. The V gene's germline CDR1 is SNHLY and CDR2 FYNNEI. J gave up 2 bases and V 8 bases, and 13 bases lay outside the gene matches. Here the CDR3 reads CASGKGGRGNTDTQYF. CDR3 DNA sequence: TGTGCCAGCGGCAAAGGTGGCAGGGGGAACACAGATACGCAGTATTTT.

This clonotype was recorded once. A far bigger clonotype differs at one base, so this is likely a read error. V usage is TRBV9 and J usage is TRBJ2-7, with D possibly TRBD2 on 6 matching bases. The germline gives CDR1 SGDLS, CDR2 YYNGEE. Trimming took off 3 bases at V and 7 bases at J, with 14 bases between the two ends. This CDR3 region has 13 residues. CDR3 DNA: TGTGCCAGCAGCGGGGGACTGCACAATGAGCAGTACTTC. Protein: CASSGGLHNEQYF.

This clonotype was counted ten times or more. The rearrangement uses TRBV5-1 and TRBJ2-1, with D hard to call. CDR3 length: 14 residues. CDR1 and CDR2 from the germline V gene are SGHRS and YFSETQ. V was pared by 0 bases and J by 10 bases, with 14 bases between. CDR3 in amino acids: CASSLVPSLGEQFF. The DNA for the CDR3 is TGCGCCAGCAGCTTGGTCCCCAGTCTTGGGGAGCAGTTCTTC.